Sequencing of this T cell receptor beta chain was carried out in a study of early T cells in non-severe SARS-CoV-2 infection. The table lists this clonotype with many counts. This CDR3 is 15 amino acids long. Germline V gives CDR1 SGHDT, CDR2 YYEEEE. Deletions cut 4 bases from V and 0 bases from J, with 13 bases between. TCRdb reanalysed the 5' RACE reads using MiXCR and keeps one entry per CDR3 protein. Found here are about 63,000 distinct CDR3 sequences, over 10% of them singletons; the top ten hold roughly 4.7%. The rearrangement joins TRBV5-6 to TRBJ1-1; possibly TRBD1 for D (5 bases). The receptor's source is an adult who was a healthcare worker with PCR-confirmed SARS-CoV-2 infection or an uninfected control (not recorded which). The specimen sequenced was whole blood. The CDR3 nucleotides are TGTGCCAGCAGCCTCCCCGGGACCCTGAACACTGAAGCTTTCTTT. Its protein product is CASSLPGTLNTEAFF.